Listed below are T cell receptor beta chains from one sample, sequenced in a study of blood T cell repertoires in COVID-19. Sequenced by immunoSEQ multiplex PCR; TCRdb stores in-frame clones only, minus some. In the table there are fewer than 80,000 clones, just under 95% of which are singletons. The sequencing input was peripheral blood. Receptors were obtained from a human donor in a cohort sampled during active COVID-19. Each CDR3 is given with its conserved first and last residue. Each record gives: V gene, CDR3 protein.

>TRBV5-6
CASSLLTGIDPKQYF
>TRBV6-6
CASSSGTSFSLEQYF
>TRBV7-9
CASSFAERGGSYEQYF
>TRBV12-3/TRBV12-4
CASRDYSGNTIYF
>TRBV7-8
CASSFTLELNTEAFF
>TRBV15
CATKTTGAGNTIYF
>TRBV18
CASSPRDSNTEAFF
>TRBV5-1
CASSLGQGGGYTF
>TRBV5-8
CASSPGDLSNQPQHF
>TRBV5-1
CATTLGGSYNEQFF
>TRBV2
CASSTSGSLAKNIQYF
>TRBV6-5
CASSSGRGDYGYTF
>TRBV7-8
CASSPRQNSYGYTF
>TRBV11-2
CASSPYGKSHTEAFF
>TRBV11-1
CASSQGQGHTEAFF
>TRBV9
CASSTSGSWGETQYF
>TRBV5-1
CASSPMGQGSTEAFF
>TRBV4-2
CASSQRGASGTGTDTQYF
>TRBV3-1/TRBV3-2
CASSLGGSGTKGFTDTQYF
>TRBV6-5
CASSFQGLGTEAFF
>TRBV9
CASSELAGERSPLHF
>TRBV11-2
CASSSRLSAANEKLFF
>TRBV27
CASSSQGPTEAFF
>TRBV3-1/TRBV3-2
CASSQRTGGPIGYTF
>TRBV15
CATSRGRTGNEQYF
>TRBV6-2/TRBV6-3
CASSYNPRGYTF
>TRBV7-3
CASSLTSRSKAFF
>TRBV18
CASSREHQAGPQHF
>TRBV27
CASSLSVMGTGIYGYTF
>TRBV2
CASSRGDRVNTEAFF
>TRBV2
CASRALSDEQFF
>TRBV4-3
CASSQISARLAGKDTQYF
>TRBV7-9
CASSGPGQGAWNTEAFF
>TRBV7-3
CASSLTDSRGSEAFF
>TRBV7-3
CASSSSTGTQYF
>TRBV14
CASSRLRGNEQFF
>TRBV25-1
CASSGPGQGPYGYTF
>TRBV7-6
CASSPARRTNEKLFF
>TRBV27
CASSLGLAATGGETQYF
>TRBV23-1
CASSALVGGIAFF
>TRBV7-9
CASSAGLAGGPGTDTQYF
>TRBV4-1
CASSHAGASGATYNEQFF